This record concerns one T cell receptor (beta chain) sequence. The iRepertoire nested amplicon-rescue multiplex PCR amplified TCR alpha and beta CDR3s from RNA. TCRdb re-derived calls from the multiplex PCR reads in MiXCR, one entry per CDR3 protein. The sample includes about 93,000 distinct CDR3 sequences, roughly 37% seen only once; the top ten take 35% to 45%. The data derive from a study of glioma-infiltrating T cells. Unmatched junction bases numbered 20, after V lost 7 bases and J lost 4 bases. Germline loops: CDR1 DFQATT, CDR2 SNEGSKA (reference sequence). CDR3 length: 17 residues. The V call is TRBV20-1, the J call TRBJ2-5; TRBD1 agrees at 8 bases. This TCR was recovered from a human donor with low-grade glioma or glioblastoma, undergoing nonglioma brain surgery, or in good health (not recorded which). Material for sequencing was glioma tissue, nonneoplastic brain tissue, or PBMCs (not recorded which). CDR3 bases: TGCAGTGAGTTGATAGCAGGGGGCGGGCTATTCGGAGAGACCCAGTACTTC. Encoded protein: CSELIAGGGLFGETQYF.